This is a list of T cell receptor beta chains from one sample in a study of control samples from healthy donors and cancer patients. Here immunoSEQ multiplex PCR was the method, and the copy in TCRdb shows in-frame clones only, minus some. The table lists 99,000 or so clones, under 90% of them singletons. Sample: blood. These receptors were taken from a woman aged 45-65 years in good health. The CDR3 runs from the conserved cysteine through the conserved F or W. A D gene is named only where the DNA matches it firmly. Size values are once, few and many counts, or a class for expanded clones, and some rows have none.

j_gene	abundance	d_gene	v_gene	CDR3nt	CDR3aa
TRBJ2-3	NA	TRBD2	TRBV11-2	TGTGCCAGCAGCTTAGGGGGACTAGCGGGAGTTCGGACGCAGTATTTT	CASSLGGLAGVRTQYF
TRBJ2-2	NA	NA	TRBV5-1	TGCGCCAGCAGCTTAGAGGTACCCGGGGAGCTGTTTTTT	CASSLEVPGELFF
TRBJ1-1	NA	NA	TRBV5-8	TGTGCCAGCAGCTTGGAACTGAGAGCTTTCTTT	CASSLELRAFF
TRBJ1-4	NA	NA	TRBV18	TGTGCCAGCTCACCGACCGGCAATGAAAAACTGTTTTTT	CASSPTGNEKLFF
TRBJ1-1	NA	NA	TRBV5-1	TGCGCCAGCAGCTTGGAAATTGGCCTCAACACTGAAGCTTTCTTT	CASSLEIGLNTEAFF
TRBJ1-1	NA	NA	TRBV7-9	TGTGCCAGCAGCTTAATTCTTGGTCAGCGACGAATCTCCAACACTGAAGCTTTCTTT	CASSLILGQRRISNTEAFF
TRBJ2-1	once	NA	TRBV25-1	TGTGCCAGCAGTGAATTTGGGACCAGTTACAATGAGCAGTTCTTC	CASSEFGTSYNEQFF
TRBJ2-1	NA	TRBD1	TRBV18	TGTGCCAGCTCACCGGGACAGGGAGGTTCCAATGAGCAGTTCTTC	CASSPGQGGSNEQFF
TRBJ1-2	NA	TRBD1	TRBV11-2	TGTGCCAGCAGCTCCTACAGGGGAAGGGGATATGGCTACACCTTC	CASSSYRGRGYGYTF
TRBJ1-4	NA	NA	TRBV9	TGTGCCAGCAGCCCACGCGGGACCCATGGGTTCGCAACTAATGAAAAACTGTTTTTT	CASSPRGTHGFATNEKLFF
TRBJ2-7	NA	NA	TRBV20-1	TGCAGTGCTGGACATACCGGCGAGCAGTACTTC	CSAGHTGEQYF
TRBJ2-3	NA	NA	TRBV28	TGTGCCAGCAGTCACGCGGAAGATTACACAGATACGCAGTATTTT	CASSHAEDYTDTQYF
TRBJ1-2	NA	NA	TRBV28	TGTGCCAGCATTCCCCGGGCGCGCTATGGCTACACCTTC	CASIPRARYGYTF
TRBJ1-1	NA	NA	TRBV27	TGTGCCAGCAGTTTTAATATGAACACTGAAGCTTTCTTT	CASSFNMNTEAFF
TRBJ1-2	NA	TRBD1	TRBV4-1	TGCGCCAGCAGCCAAGAAGTGGGACAGGGGGCGCGTGGCTACACCTTC	CASSQEVGQGARGYTF